This TCR beta chain is from a study of follicular helper T cells after annual influenza vaccination. Germline V lookup: CDR1 SGDLS, CDR2 YYNGEE. V shed 0 bases and J 8 bases; nucleotides not matched to a gene: 10. This CDR3 is 17 amino acids long. Time point meaning: 2015-2016 season, pre-vaccination. Data came from immunoSEQ multiplex PCR; TCRdb stores just in-frame clones and leaves some out. This table holds roughly 5,100 clones, about 82% found once. Material: CXCR5- memory CD4+ T cells sorted from blood, obtained on the day of influenza vaccination. This clonotype originated in an adult who received the influenza vaccine. The gene calls are TRBV9 and TRBJ2-3, with 12 bases aligning to TRBD2. CDR3: CASSVGASGGGIGTQYF. Written as DNA, the CDR3 is TGTGCCAGCAGCGTAGGAGCTAGCGGGGGGGGCATTGGTACGCAGTATTTT.